Shown below are 15 T cell receptor beta chains from a single sample sequenced in a study of cytomegalovirus exposure and HLA in healthy donors. Profiled with immunoSEQ multiplex PCR; TCRdb holds only in-frame clones, not every one. The sample has around 69,000 clones, 96% seen once. What was sequenced was PBMCs. The receptors shown here come from a young woman in good health and CMV-seropositive.

This sequence joins TRBV2 and TRBJ2-7; 11 nucleotides agree with TRBD2. The germline V gene has CDR1 SNHLY and CDR2 FYNNEI. The CDR3 is 13 amino acids. Trimming cost V 11 bases and J 3 bases; bases outside gene matches: 6. CDR3 in amino acids: CAGLTSGSYEQYF. The CDR3 DNA is TGTGCCGGCCTAACTAGCGGGAGCTACGAGCAGTACTTC. Using reference TRBV2 and TRBJ2-7 for the parts outside the CDR3, the full variable domain is EPEVTQTPSHQVTQMGQEVILRCVPISNHLYFYWYRQILGQKVEFLVSFYNNEISEKSEIFDDQFSVERPDGSNFTLKIRSTKLEDSAMYFCAGLTSGSYEQYFGPGTRLTVT.

The gene calls are TRBV7-2 and TRBJ2-1, with a weak D call TRBD1 (6 bases). Germline V gene sequence: CDR1 SGHTA, CDR2 FQGNSA. With 0 bases removed from V and 4 bases from J, the gap between germline ends came to 10 bases. The CDR3 length is 15 residues. CDR3 sequence reads: CASSLAGTNYNEQFF. The DNA for the CDR3 is TGTGCCAGCAGCTTAGCCGGGACAAATTACAATGAGCAGTTCTTC.

Written as DNA, the CDR3 is TGTGCCAGCAGCCGCGCAGGGGCCGACACTGAAGCTTTCTTT. Translating gives CASSRAGADTEAFF. The chain combines TRBV9 with TRBJ1-1; the D gene is possibly TRBD1 (6 bases). The V gene lost 4 bases and the J gene lost 3 bases, with 13 bases spanning the gap. The CDR3 sequence is 14 residues long. Germline CDR1 is SGDLS and CDR2 is YYNGEE.

In this sample, this clone turned up a few times. In DNA, the CDR3 is TGCAGCGTTGCGAGGACAGGGGGCATCACAGATACGCAGTATTTT. The encoded protein is CSVARTGGITDTQYF. The genes are TRBV29-1 and TRBJ2-3; 11 nucleotides align to TRBD1. V was clipped by 4 bases and J by 2 bases; unmatched bases: 5. Germline CDR1 reads SQVTM; CDR2 reads ANQGSEA. The CDR3 extends over 15 amino acids.

V is TRBV25-1 and J is TRBJ1-4; 8 bases are a match to TRBD1. Germline V CDR1 and CDR2: MGHDK, SYGVNS. The CDR3 spans 15 residues. After removal of 4 bases from V and 11 bases from J, the junction contained 12 bases not matched to a gene. This chain's CDR3 is CASSAYDRGVRKLFF. CDR3 sequence (DNA): TGTGCCAGCAGTGCCTACGACAGGGGAGTGAGGAAACTGTTTTTT.

The chain combines TRBV19 with TRBJ2-1; 10 positions match TRBD1. In germline, CDR1 is LNHDA, CDR2 SQIVND (reference sequence). The CDR3 is 13 amino acids. The J segment lost 9 bases and the V segment lost 4 bases, leaving 3 bases of the junction unmatched. The CDR3 reads CASSRQGASEQFF. CDR3 nucleotides: TGTGCCAGTAGTAGACAGGGGGCGAGTGAGCAGTTCTTC.

V gene TRBV6-5 combines with J gene TRBJ2-7; weak D call: TRBD2 (5 bases). The CDR3 length is 15 residues. Trimming took 0 bases from V and 6 from J, leaving 15 bases between them. CDR1 MNHEY and CDR2 SVGAGI come from the germline V gene. CDR3 residues: CASSYSRRETSEQYF. In DNA form, the CDR3 reads TGTGCCAGCAGTTACTCGAGAAGGGAAACTAGCGAGCAGTACTTC.

The chain joins TRBV28 to TRBJ2-2, with D possibly matching TRBD1 (6 bases). CDR1 is MDHEN and CDR2 is SYDVKM in the germline V gene. CDR3 size: 15 residues. Between the trimmed V and J ends, which lost 5 bases and 7 bases, there was a span of 17 bases. The DNA for the CDR3 is TGTGCCAGCAGTCCAAGGACAAGGGGGAACGGGGAGCTGTTTTTT. Encoded protein: CASSPRTRGNGELFF.

This chain links TRBV7-9 with TRBJ2-3, with TRBD2 identical over 12 bases. V was pared by 4 bases and J by 6 bases, with 2 bases of the junction left unmatched. The CDR3 is made up of 14 amino acids. Germline V gene lookup returns CDR1 SEHNR and CDR2 FQNEAQ (reference sequence). The CDR3 DNA reads as TGTGCCAGCAGCTCTAGCGGGAGGGGCGATACGCAGTATTTT. It specifies CASSSSGRGDTQYF.

The sample holds one count of this clone. This chain uses TRBV28 with TRBJ2-5; D perhaps matches TRBD2 (6 bases). CDR3 length equals 16 residues. Looked up from germline, CDR1 is MDHEN and CDR2 is SYDVKM. Trimming left V 3 bases short and J 0 bases short, with 14 bases between. The DNA for the CDR3 is TGTGCCAGCAGTTTGTTCACCGGGAGCAACCAAGAGACCCAGTACTTC. Its protein product is CASSLFTGSNQETQYF. Drawing the rest from reference TRBV28 and TRBJ2-5, the complete variable domain is DVKVTQSSRYLVKRTGEKVFLECVQDMDHENMFWYRQDPGLGLRLIYFSYDVKMKEKGDIPEGYSVSREKKERFSLILESASTNQTSMYLCASSLFTGSNQETQYFGPGTRLLVL.

V and J are TRBV7-9 and TRBJ1-4, with 9 bases matching TRBD1. V lost 3 bases, J lost 3 bases, and 11 bases stayed unmatched. The CDR3 totals 18 residues. CDR1 is SEHNR and CDR2 is FQNEAQ in the germline V gene (reference sequence). This CDR3 reads CASSLAELRDRANEKLFF. CDR3 in DNA: TGTGCCAGCAGCTTGGCCGAACTTAGGGACAGGGCTAATGAAAAACTGTTTTTT.

The genes are TRBV5-5 and TRBJ2-5; TRBD2 is a possible D gene (6 bases). CDR1 is SGHKS and CDR2 is YYEKEE in the germline V gene (reference sequence). Between the trimmed V and J ends, which lost 4 bases and 5 bases, there was a span of 12 bases. The CDR3 runs to 13 residues. This CDR3 reads CASSIGGLETQYF. CDR3 in DNA: TGTGCCAGCAGCATTGGGGGGTTGGAGACCCAGTACTTC.

The chain recombines TRBV4-2 with TRBJ2-1; 8 bases agree with TRBD1. CDR3 length: 15 residues. Germline assignment: CDR1 LGHNA and CDR2 YNFKEQ. The V gene end was trimmed by 2 bases and the J gene end by 10 bases; junction bases not matched to a gene: 10. The CDR3 spells CASSQIIQGAWEQFF. The CDR3 coding sequence is TGTGCCAGCAGCCAAATCATCCAGGGGGCATGGGAGCAGTTCTTC.

V and J are TRBV2 and TRBJ1-2; 7 nucleotides line up with TRBD1. Germline-derived CDR1 and CDR2 are SNHLY and FYNNEI. V trimming: 6 bases; J trimming: 7 bases; junction bases outside the gene matches: 5. CDR3 length: 12 amino acids. As DNA, the CDR3 is TGTGCCAGCAGGGTCGACAGGGTTGGCTACACCTTC. Amino acid sequence: CASRVDRVGYTF.

The CDR3 DNA reads as TGTGCCAGCAGGGGGACTAGCGGGAGTATACATGAGCAGTTCTTC. Encoded protein: CASRGTSGSIHEQFF. The chain recombines TRBV2 with TRBJ2-1, with 14 bases matching TRBD2. This CDR3 is 15 amino acids long. The ends lost 6 bases at V and 8 bases at J; junction bases unmatched: 6. Germline lookup yields CDR1 SNHLY and CDR2 FYNNEI.